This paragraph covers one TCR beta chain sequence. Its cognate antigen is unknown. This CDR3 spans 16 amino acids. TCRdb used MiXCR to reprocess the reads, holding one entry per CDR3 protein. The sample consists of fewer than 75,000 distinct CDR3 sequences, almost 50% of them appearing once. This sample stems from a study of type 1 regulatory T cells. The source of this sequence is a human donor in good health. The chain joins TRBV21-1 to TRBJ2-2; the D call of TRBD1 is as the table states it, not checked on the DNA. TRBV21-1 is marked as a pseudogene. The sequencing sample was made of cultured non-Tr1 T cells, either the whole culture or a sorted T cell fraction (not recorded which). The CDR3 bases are TGTGCCAGCAGCAAAAGGACAGGGACGAACACCGGGGAGCTGTTTTTT. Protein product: CASSKRTGTNTGELFF.